The clone carrying this T cell receptor beta chain occurred a few times. When naive CD8 T cells were sorted, they were gated as CD8+CD4-CCR7+CD45RA+. Using its own MiXCR run on the PCR reads, TCRdb lists one record per CDR3 protein. This sample has about 320,000 distinct CDR3 sequences; over 20% occur once, and the top ten carry 0.81%. Germline V gives CDR1 MGHRA, CDR2 YSYEKL. This CDR3 has 14 amino acids. V was pared by 3 bases and J by 4 bases, with 3 bases of the junction left unmatched. This sample is drawn from a study of molecular identifiers for immune sequencing clone quantification. This chain joins TRBV4-1 and TRBJ1-5; 7 bases align to TRBD1. Specimen: naive CD8+ T cells from blood, with Jurkat cell RNA spiked in. Described subset: FACS-sorted CD8+CD4-CCR7+CD45RA+ naive T cells. This TCR was sampled from a human donor in good health. Some libraries in this study had Jurkat cell RNA spiked in. The CDR3 protein is CASSQDRTNQPQHF. For the CDR3, the DNA is TGCGCCAGCAGCCAGGACAGGACAAATCAGCCCCAGCATTTT.